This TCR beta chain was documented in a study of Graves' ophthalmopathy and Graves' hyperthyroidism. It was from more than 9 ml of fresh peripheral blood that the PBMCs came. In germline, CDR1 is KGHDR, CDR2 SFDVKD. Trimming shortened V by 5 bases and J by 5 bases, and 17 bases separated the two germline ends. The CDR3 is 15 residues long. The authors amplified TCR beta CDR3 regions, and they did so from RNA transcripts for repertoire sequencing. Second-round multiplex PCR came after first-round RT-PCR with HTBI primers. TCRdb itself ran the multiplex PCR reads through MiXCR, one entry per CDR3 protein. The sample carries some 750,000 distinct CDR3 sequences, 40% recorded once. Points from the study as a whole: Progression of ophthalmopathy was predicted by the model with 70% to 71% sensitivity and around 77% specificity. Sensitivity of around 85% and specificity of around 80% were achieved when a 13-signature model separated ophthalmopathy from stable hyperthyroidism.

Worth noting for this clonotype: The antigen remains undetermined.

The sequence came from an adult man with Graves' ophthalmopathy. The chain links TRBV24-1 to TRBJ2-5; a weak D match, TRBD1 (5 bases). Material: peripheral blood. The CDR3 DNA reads TGTGCCACCAGTGCCGACAGCAGGTCAGGCGAGACCCAGTACTTC. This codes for CATSADSRSGETQYF.